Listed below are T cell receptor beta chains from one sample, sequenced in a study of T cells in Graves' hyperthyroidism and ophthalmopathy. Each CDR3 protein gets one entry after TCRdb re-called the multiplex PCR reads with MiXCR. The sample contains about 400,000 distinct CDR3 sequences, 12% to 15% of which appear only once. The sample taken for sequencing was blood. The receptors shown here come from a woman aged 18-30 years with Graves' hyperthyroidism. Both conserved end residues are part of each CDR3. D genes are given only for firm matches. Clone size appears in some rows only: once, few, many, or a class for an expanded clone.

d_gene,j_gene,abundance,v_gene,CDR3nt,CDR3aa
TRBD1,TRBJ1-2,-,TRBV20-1,TGCAGTGCTACGAGACAGGGCCTCGTTGACTATGGCTACACCTTC,CSATRQGLVDYGYTF
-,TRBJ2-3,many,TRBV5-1,TGCGCCAGCAGCGTTGCGGGACAGTGGAGCACAGATACGCAGTATTTT,CASSVAGQWSTDTQYF
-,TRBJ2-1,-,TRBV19,TGTGCCAGGCTAACCGGGACCCTCTTCTACAATGAGCAGTTCTTC,CARLTGTLFYNEQFF
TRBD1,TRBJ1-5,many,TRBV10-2,TGCGCCAGCAGCCCGGACAGGGGGCGAGAGCAGCCCCAGCATTTT,CASSPDRGREQPQHF
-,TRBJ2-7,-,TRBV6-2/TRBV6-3,TGTGCCAGCAGCGTCAGGTCTCCCACCTACGAGCAGTACTTC,CASSVRSPTYEQYF
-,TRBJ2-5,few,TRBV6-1,TGTGCCAGCACCGATCTCAGAGGAGAGACCCAGTACTTC,CASTDLRGETQYF
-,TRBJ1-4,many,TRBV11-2,TGTGCCAGCAGCTTAGGATTTAATGAAAAACTGTTTTTT,CASSLGFNEKLFF
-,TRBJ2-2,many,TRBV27,TGTGCCAGCAGTTTTGAGGGTTGGGGCACCGGGGAGCTGTTTTTT,CASSFEGWGTGELFF
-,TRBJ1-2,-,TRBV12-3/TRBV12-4,TGTGCCAGCAGCCCCGAAATACGAGGAAACTATGGCTACACCTTC,CASSPEIRGNYGYTF
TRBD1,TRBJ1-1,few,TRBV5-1,TGCGCCAGCAGCTACACCGGGACAGGGGAGGGGAACACTGAAGCTTTCTTT,CASSYTGTGEGNTEAFF
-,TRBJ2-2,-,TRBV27,TGTGCCAGCAGTTTGGGTCGGGCCAGGCGTACAGGGGAGCTGTTTTTT,CASSLGRARRTGELFF
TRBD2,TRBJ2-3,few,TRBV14,TGTGCCAGCAGCCCCGGACTAGCGGGACCCCTACGCACAGATACGCAGTATTTT,CASSPGLAGPLRTDTQYF
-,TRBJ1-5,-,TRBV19,TGTGCCAGTAGTACACAGAGAGTAAATCAGCCCCAGCATTTT,CASSTQRVNQPQHF
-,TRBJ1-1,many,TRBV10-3,TGTGCCATCAGTGAGCCTAAGAACACTGAAGCTTTCTTT,CAISEPKNTEAFF
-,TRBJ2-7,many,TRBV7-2,TGTGCCAGCAGCTCAACTAGGTACGAGCAGTACTTC,CASSSTRYEQYF
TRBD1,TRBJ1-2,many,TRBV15,TGTGCCACCAGCAGAGAAGGGGACAGGGGCTATGGCTACACCTTC,CATSREGDRGYGYTF
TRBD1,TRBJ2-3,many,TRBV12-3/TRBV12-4,TGTGCCAGCAGCCGTAGACAGGGTAGCACAGATACGCAGTATTTT,CASSRRQGSTDTQYF
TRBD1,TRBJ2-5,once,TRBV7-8,TGTGCCAGCAGCTCCCGAGACAGGGGGAGGGAGACCCAGTACTTC,CASSSRDRGRETQYF
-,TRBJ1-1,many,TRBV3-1,TGTGCCAGCAGCCTGGGACGGAGAAACACTGAAGCTTTCTTT,CASSLGRRNTEAFF
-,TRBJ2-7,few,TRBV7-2,TGTGCCAGCAGCTTAGTGCAGTTCTACGAGCAGTACTTC,CASSLVQFYEQYF
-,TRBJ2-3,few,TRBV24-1,TGTGCCTCCTCACAAGCGGGCCTAGGCACAGATACGCAGTATTTT,CASSQAGLGTDTQYF
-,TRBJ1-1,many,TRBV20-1,TGCAGTGCTAGCCTTTCAGGGCGGACTGAAGCTTTCTTT,CSASLSGRTEAFF
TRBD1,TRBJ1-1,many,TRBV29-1,TGCAGCGTTGATTCGGGACAGGGGACCCCTGAAGCTTTCTTT,CSVDSGQGTPEAFF
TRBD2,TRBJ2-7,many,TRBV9,TGTGCCAGCAGCGTCTCCGGGACTAGCGGAATCTACGAGCAGTACTTC,CASSVSGTSGIYEQYF